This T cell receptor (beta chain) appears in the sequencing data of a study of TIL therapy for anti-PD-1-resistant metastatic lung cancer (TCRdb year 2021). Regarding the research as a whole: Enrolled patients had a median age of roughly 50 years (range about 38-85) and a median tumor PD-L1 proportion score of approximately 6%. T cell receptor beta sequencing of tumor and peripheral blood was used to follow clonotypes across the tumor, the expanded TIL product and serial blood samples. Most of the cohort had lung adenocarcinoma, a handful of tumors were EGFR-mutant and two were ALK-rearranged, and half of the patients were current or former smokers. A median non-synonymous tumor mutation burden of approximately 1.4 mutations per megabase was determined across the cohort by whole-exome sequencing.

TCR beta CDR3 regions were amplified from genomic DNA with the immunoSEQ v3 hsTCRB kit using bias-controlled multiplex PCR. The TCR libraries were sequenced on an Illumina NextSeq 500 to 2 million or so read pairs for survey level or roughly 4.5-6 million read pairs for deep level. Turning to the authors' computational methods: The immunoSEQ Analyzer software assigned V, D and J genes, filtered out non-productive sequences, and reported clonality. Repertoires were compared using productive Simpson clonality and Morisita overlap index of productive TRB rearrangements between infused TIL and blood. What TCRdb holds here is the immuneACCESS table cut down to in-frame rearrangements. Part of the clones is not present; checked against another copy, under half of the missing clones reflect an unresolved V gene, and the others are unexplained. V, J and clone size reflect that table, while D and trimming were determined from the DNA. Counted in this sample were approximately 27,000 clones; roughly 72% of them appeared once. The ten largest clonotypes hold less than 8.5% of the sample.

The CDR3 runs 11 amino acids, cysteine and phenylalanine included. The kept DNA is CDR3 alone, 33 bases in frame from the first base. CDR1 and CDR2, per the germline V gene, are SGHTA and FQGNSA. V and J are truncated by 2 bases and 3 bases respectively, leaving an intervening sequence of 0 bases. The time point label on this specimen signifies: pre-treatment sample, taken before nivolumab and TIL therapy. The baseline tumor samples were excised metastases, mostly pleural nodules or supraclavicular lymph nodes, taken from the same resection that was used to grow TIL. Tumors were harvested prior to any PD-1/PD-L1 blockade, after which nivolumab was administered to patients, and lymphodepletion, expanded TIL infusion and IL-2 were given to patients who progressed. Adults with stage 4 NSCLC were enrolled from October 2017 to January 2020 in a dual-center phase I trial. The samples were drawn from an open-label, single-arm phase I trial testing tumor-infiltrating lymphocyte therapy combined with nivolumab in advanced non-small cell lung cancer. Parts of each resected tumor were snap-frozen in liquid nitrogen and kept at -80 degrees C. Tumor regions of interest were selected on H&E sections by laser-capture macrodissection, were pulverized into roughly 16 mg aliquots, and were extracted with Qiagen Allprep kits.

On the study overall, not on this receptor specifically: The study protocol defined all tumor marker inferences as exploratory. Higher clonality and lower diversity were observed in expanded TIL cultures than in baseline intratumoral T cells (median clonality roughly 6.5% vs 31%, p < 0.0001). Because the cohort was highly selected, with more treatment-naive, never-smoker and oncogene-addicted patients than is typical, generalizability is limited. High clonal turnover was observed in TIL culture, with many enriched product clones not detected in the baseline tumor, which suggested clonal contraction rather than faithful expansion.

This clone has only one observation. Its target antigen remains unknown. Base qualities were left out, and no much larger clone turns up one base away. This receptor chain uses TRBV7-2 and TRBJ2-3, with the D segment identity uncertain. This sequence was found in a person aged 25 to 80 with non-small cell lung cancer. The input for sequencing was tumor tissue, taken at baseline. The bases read TGTGCCAGCAGCTTAACAGATACGCAGTATTTT. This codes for CASSLTDTQYF.